Listed below are T cell receptor beta chains from one sample, sequenced in a study of T cell changes during pregnancy in multiple sclerosis. The repertoire was sequenced with immunoSEQ multiplex PCR; TCRdb's copy has only in-frame clones and lacks some. The sample records 25,000 to 35,000 clones, about 91% being singletons. Sequencing used CD8+ T cells from peripheral blood mononuclear cells, obtained before pregnancy. The receptors originated from a female donor with multiple sclerosis, enrolled in a pregnancy study. Each CDR3 is given with its conserved first and last residue. The D gene is left open where the match is weak. Clone size is shown for a subset of rows, as once, few, many or a class of expanded clone.

J: TRBJ1-2
size: -
V: TRBV11-3
D: -
CDR3: CASSLDPSGNYGYTF
DNA: TGTGCCAGCAGCTTAGATCCCTCAGGGAACTATGGCTACACCTTC

J: TRBJ1-4
size: -
V: TRBV28
D: -
CDR3: CASSLLGGGEGEKLFF
DNA: TGTGCCAGCAGTTTACTTGGGGGTGGGGAGGGCGAAAAACTGTTTTTT

J: TRBJ2-1
size: -
V: TRBV27
D: -
CDR3: CASSSQDRAYNEQFF
DNA: TGTGCCAGCAGTTCCCAGGACAGAGCATACAATGAGCAGTTCTTC

J: TRBJ1-5
size: -
V: TRBV27
D: -
CDR3: CASSLVLGGQPQHF
DNA: TGTGCCAGCAGTTTAGTTCTCGGGGGACAGCCCCAGCATTTT

J: TRBJ1-1
size: -
V: TRBV6-5
D: -
CDR3: CASSYFNMNTEAFF
DNA: TGTGCCAGCAGTTACTTTAACATGAACACTGAAGCTTTCTTT

J: TRBJ1-5
size: -
V: TRBV2
D: TRBD1
CDR3: CASSERGPQPQHF
DNA: TGTGCCAGCAGTGAGAGGGGGCCACAGCCCCAGCATTTT

J: TRBJ1-5
size: -
V: TRBV6-1
D: -
CDR3: CASSPGGGNQPQHF
DNA: TGTGCCAGCAGCCCGGGGGGCGGCAATCAGCCCCAGCATTTT

J: TRBJ2-1
size: -
V: TRBV7-9
D: -
CDR3: CASSPGNNEQFF
DNA: TGTGCCAGCAGCCCCGGGAACAATGAGCAGTTCTTC

J: TRBJ2-1
size: -
V: TRBV9
D: TRBD1
CDR3: CASSVGGGSYSGNEQFF
DNA: TGTGCCAGCAGCGTAGGAGGGGGCTCCTATTCGGGGAATGAGCAGTTCTTC

J: TRBJ2-1
size: -
V: TRBV18
D: TRBD2
CDR3: CASSLAGVSDEQFF
DNA: TGTGCCAGCTCACTAGCGGGAGTTTCGGATGAGCAGTTCTTC

J: TRBJ2-3
size: -
V: TRBV9
D: TRBD2
CDR3: CASSIGTSGSADTQYF
DNA: TGTGCCAGCAGCATCGGGACTAGCGGGAGTGCAGATACGCAGTATTTT

J: TRBJ2-7
size: -
V: TRBV27
D: TRBD1
CDR3: CASSLTGPGYEQYF
DNA: TGTGCCAGCAGTTTGACAGGGCCAGGCTACGAGCAGTACTTC

J: TRBJ1-5
size: -
V: TRBV5-6
D: TRBD1
CDR3: CASSWEVGQGGSQPQHF
DNA: TGTGCCAGCAGCTGGGAAGTGGGACAGGGGGGAAGTCAGCCCCAGCATTTT

J: TRBJ1-2
size: -
V: TRBV7-6
D: -
CDR3: CASSAETDGTNYGYTF
DNA: TGTGCCAGCAGCGCGGAAACCGACGGGACTAACTATGGCTACACCTTC

J: TRBJ2-1
size: -
V: TRBV29-1
D: TRBD2
CDR3: CSVVTSGRFVKTNEQFF
DNA: TGCAGCGTTGTAACTAGCGGGAGGTTTGTTAAGACGAATGAGCAGTTCTTC

J: TRBJ2-3
size: -
V: TRBV27
D: TRBD2
CDR3: CASSSSSGEITDTQYF
DNA: TGTGCCAGCAGTTCCTCTAGCGGAGAGATTACAGATACGCAGTATTTT

J: TRBJ2-7
size: few
V: TRBV7-2
D: -
CDR3: CASRDFSYEQYF
DNA: TGTGCCAGCAGGGACTTCTCCTACGAGCAGTACTTC

J: TRBJ1-4
size: -
V: TRBV6-6
D: TRBD1
CDR3: CASSYGQGVSEKLFF
DNA: TGTGCCAGCAGTTACGGACAGGGGGTATCCGAAAAACTGTTTTTT

J: TRBJ2-7
size: -
V: TRBV28
D: TRBD1
CDR3: CASSLGQGAVSEQYF
DNA: TGTGCCAGCAGTTTGGGACAGGGGGCAGTGAGTGAGCAGTACTTC

J: TRBJ1-1
size: -
V: TRBV5-1
D: -
CDR3: CASSLEGSGTEAFF
DNA: TGCGCCAGCAGCTTGGAAGGGAGCGGGACTGAAGCTTTCTTT

J: TRBJ2-1
size: once
V: TRBV7-7
D: -
CDR3: CASSLAWRDEQFF
DNA: TGTGCTAGCAGCTTAGCGTGGAGGGATGAGCAGTTCTTC

J: TRBJ2-7
size: -
V: TRBV28
D: -
CDR3: CASSLIDKQYF
DNA: TGTGCCAGCAGTTTAATCGACAAGCAGTACTTC

J: TRBJ2-1
size: -
V: TRBV4-1
D: -
CDR3: CASSQGPSLNNEQFF
DNA: TGCGCCAGCAGCCAAGGTCCTAGCTTGAACAATGAGCAGTTCTTC

J: TRBJ1-4
size: once
V: TRBV9
D: -
CDR3: CASSVGGNSPTNEKLFF
DNA: TGTGCCAGCAGCGTAGGCGGCAATTCGCCTACTAATGAAAAACTGTTTTTT

J: TRBJ1-4
size: -
V: TRBV6-5
D: -
CDR3: CASSLLGSEKLFF
DNA: TGTGCCAGCAGTCTCTTGGGGAGCGAAAAACTGTTTTTT

J: TRBJ2-5
size: -
V: TRBV7-8
D: -
CDR3: CASSLAGVKETQYF
DNA: TGTGCCAGCAGCTTAGCGGGAGTGAAGGAGACCCAGTACTTC

J: TRBJ2-5
size: -
V: TRBV5-4
D: -
CDR3: CASSLDSSGETQYF
DNA: TGTGCCAGCAGCTTAGACTCCAGCGGAGAGACCCAGTACTTC

J: TRBJ1-2
size: -
V: TRBV11-3
D: TRBD1
CDR3: CASSLRDRADPGDGYTF
DNA: TGTGCCAGCAGCTTACGGGACAGGGCCGACCCCGGCGATGGCTACACCTTC